This T cell receptor beta chain came from a study of OX40 agonist ivuxolimab in advanced cancers. Study-level results: Clonal expansion from baseline to week 6 occurred in both CD4+ and CD8+ T cells.

This clone showed up just a few times. Its antigen remains unidentified. The CDR3 has 12 amino acids. CDR1 is MGHDK and CDR2 is SYGVNS in the germline V gene. Trimming stripped 5 bases from V and 8 bases from J, with 9 bases between. Method: immunoSEQ multiplex PCR; TCRdb's copy keeps in-frame clones and lacks some. The repertoire holds around 11,000 clones, with less than 80% as singletons. V is TRBV25-1 and J is TRBJ1-4; D possibly corresponds to TRBD1 (5 bases). The sequence was obtained from an adult with an advanced solid tumor such as melanoma, head and neck, liver or kidney cancer. This material consisted of CD4+ or CD8+ T cells sorted from blood, taken in a trial of the OX40 agonist ivuxolimab. CDR3 sequence: CASSPGGEKLFF. CDR3 sequence (DNA): TGTGCCAGCAGTCCGGGGGGGGAAAAACTGTTTTTT.